The clone carrying this T cell receptor beta chain was counted only a few times. The antigen remains undetermined. The record originates from a study of T cells in Graves' hyperthyroidism and ophthalmopathy. General observations from the study: Peripheral blood also featured most of the thyroid clonotypes expanded above 0.001.

This CDR3 has 20 residues. V was clipped by 8 bases and J by 6 bases; unmatched bases: 28. Per the germline V gene, CDR1 is SGHTA and CDR2 is FQGNSA. RNA transcripts gave rise to amplified TCR beta CDR3 regions. Initially, a first-round RT-PCR of the TCR CDR3 employed the HTBI primer set. TCRdb reprocessed the multiplex PCR reads via MiXCR and lists one record per CDR3 protein. The data hold about 540,000 distinct CDR3 sequences, with under 60% observed a single time. This chain links TRBV7-2 with TRBJ1-5, with 7 nucleotides matching TRBD1. The sequence came from a young woman with Graves' hyperthyroidism. What was sequenced was peripheral blood or thyroid tissue (not recorded which). CDR3 amino acids: CASSPPVQGTPGGVSQPQHF. CDR3 nucleotide sequence: TGTGCCAGCTCACCACCTGTACAGGGGACCCCAGGTGGCGTCAGTCAGCCCCAGCATTTT.